The next 29 T cell receptor beta chains were all read from a single sample in a study of T-cell reconstitution after alpha-beta-depleted transplantation in children. This sample's TCRbeta library carried unique molecular identifier barcodes. TCRdb re-called the PCR reads through MiXCR, storing one row per CDR3 protein. The sample carries about 590,000 distinct CDR3 sequences, roughly 13% recorded once. The source material was PBMCs, mostly from graft donor cells, sampled 360 days after TCRalphabeta/CD19-depleted stem cell transplant. These receptors were taken from a male patient between 5 and 17 years old who had a stem cell transplant for acute myeloid leukemia, so the T cells may come from the graft donor.

This clonotype is judged medium-sized. The chain employs TRBV7-2 and TRBJ2-2; D is undetermined. The CDR3 length is 12 residues. Per the germline V gene, CDR1 is SGHTA and CDR2 is FQGNSA. V was cut by 2 bases and J by 7 bases, with 5 bases left in between. CDR3 region: CASSLYDGELFF. The CDR3 coding sequence is TGTGCCAGCAGCTTATACGACGGGGAGCTGTTTTTT. Drawing the rest from reference TRBV7-2 and TRBJ2-2, the complete variable domain is GAGVSQSPSNKVTEKGKDVELRCDPISGHTALYWYRQSLGQGLEFLIYFQGNSAPDKSGLPSDRFSAERTGGSVSTLTIQRTQQEDSAVYLCASSLYDGELFFGEGSRLTVL.

The J gene is TRBJ2-7, the V gene TRBV20-1; D is unclear. V shed 1 base and J shed 4 bases, with 17 bases lying between them. There are 15 residues in the CDR3. The germline gives CDR1 DFQATT, CDR2 SNEGSKA (reference sequence). The CDR3 here is CSARGWTEKYYEQYF. CDR3 bases: TGCAGTGCTAGAGGGTGGACCGAAAAGTATTACGAGCAGTACTTC.

CDR3 residues: CASTQMLAGGSEQFF. The CDR3 DNA reads TGTGCCAGCACCCAGATGCTAGCGGGAGGTAGTGAGCAGTTCTTC. The genes are TRBV3-1 and TRBJ2-1; 11 bases are a match to TRBD2. Germline V gene lookup returns CDR1 LGHDT and CDR2 YNNKEL (reference sequence). V was pared by 7 bases and J by 9 bases, with 11 bases of the junction left unmatched. CDR3 length: 15 amino acids.

J is TRBJ2-1 and V is TRBV9; TRBD2 agrees at 12 bases. This CDR3 contains 17 residues. Germline CDR1 is SGDLS and CDR2 is YYNGEE. V shed 3 bases and J 7 bases; nucleotides not matched to a gene: 11. CDR3 region: CASSARQTSGSTNEQFF. CDR3 nucleotides: TGTGCCAGCAGCGCACGACAGACTAGCGGGAGTACAAATGAGCAGTTCTTC.

This clonotype was counted only a few times. This rearrangement joins TRBV7-9 to TRBJ2-3; 8 bases are a match to TRBD2. Losses at the gene ends were 0 bases for V and 3 bases for J; bases not matched to a gene: 8. Germline V gene data show CDR1 as SEHNR and CDR2 as FQNEAQ (reference sequence). This CDR3 has 17 amino acids. Written as DNA, the CDR3 is TGTGCCAGCAGCTTAGCGACTGGGACTAGTGGAACAGATACGCAGTATTTT. Amino acid sequence: CASSLATGTSGTDTQYF.

This chain uses TRBV20-1 with TRBJ2-7, with 7 bases matching TRBD2. CDR3 length: 12 amino acids. V dropped 5 bases and J dropped 12; count of bases not matched to a gene: 13. Looked up from germline, CDR1 is DFQATT and CDR2 is SNEGSKA (reference sequence). Here the CDR3 DNA reads TGCAGTGCTGTCTCGCCGGGAGGCGAGTCGTACTTC. It is translated as CSAVSPGGESYF.

At least ten counts were recorded for this clonotype. The gene calls are TRBV6-2 or TRBV6-3 and TRBJ2-7; D possibly corresponds to TRBD1 (5 bases). Germline V gene lookup returns CDR1 MNHEY and CDR2 SVGEGT. The CDR3 contains 13 residues. Trimming removed 3 bases from V and 6 bases from J, with 12 bases in between. As DNA, the CDR3 is TGTGCCAGCAGTTATGAGAAGGGGTTCGAGCAGTACTTC. Translation gives CASSYEKGFEQYF.

A few counts support this clonotype. The rearrangement joins TRBV29-1 to TRBJ1-3; D not resolved. The V gene lost 6 bases and the J gene lost 4 bases, with 10 bases spanning the gap. The CDR3 loop spans 12 amino acids. Germline V gene lookup returns CDR1 SQVTM and CDR2 ANQGSEA. CDR3 coding DNA: TGCAGCGTGGGTAGTCGGGGAAACACCATATATTTT. This encodes CSVGSRGNTIYF.

The V gene is TRBV12-3 or TRBV12-4, the J gene TRBJ2-4; 9 nucleotides match TRBD1. With V trimmed by 4 bases and J by 8 bases, 9 bases remained unmatched. The CDR3 contains 15 residues. For the CDR3, the DNA is TGTGCCAGCAGTTCCCCGACAGGGGGTATATACATTCAGTACTTC. The encoded protein is CASSSPTGGIYIQYF.

This clonotype was observed a handful of times. CDR3 DNA: TGTGCCCTATCCTCCGGGGGCACAGATACGCAGTATTTT. This gives the protein CALSSGGTDTQYF. V and J are TRBV28 and TRBJ2-3; tentative D call: TRBD2 (5 bases). There are 13 residues in the CDR3. Trimming stripped 11 bases from V and 1 base from J, with 13 bases between. In germline, CDR1 is MDHEN, CDR2 SYDVKM.

The sample holds a few counts of this clonotype. The chain carries TRBV18 and TRBJ2-3, with 8 nucleotides matching TRBD1. This CDR3 spans 16 amino acids. Trimming took 8 bases from V and 1 from J; bases not matched to a gene: 11. Germline assignment: CDR1 KGHSH and CDR2 LQKENI. CDR3 residues: CASTLSTGGGTDTQYF. The CDR3 nucleotides read TGTGCCAGCACTTTGTCTACAGGGGGTGGCACAGATACGCAGTATTTT.

This clonotype appeared a few times. This chain joins TRBV6-1 and TRBJ2-7; D is unclear. V was trimmed by 5 bases and J by 8 bases, leaving 7 bases between them. The CDR3 extends over 10 amino acids. CDR1 MNHNS and CDR2 SASEGT come from the germline V gene. CDR3 bases: TGTGCCAGCAGTCCAGGACAGCAGTACTTC. Amino acids: CASSPGQQYF.

This clonotype was detected only a few times. This chain uses TRBV6-4 with TRBJ2-1, with 10 bases matching TRBD2. CDR1 MRHNA and CDR2 SNTAGT come from the germline V gene. The CDR3 extends over 15 amino acids. Trimming cost V 9 bases and J 9 bases; bases outside gene matches: 14. CDR3 DNA sequence: TGTGCCAGTGCTCCAGCGGGAGGGATAGAGTTTGAGCAGTTCTTC. Amino acids: CASAPAGGIEFEQFF.

This clonotype was observed a few times. This chain uses TRBV7-2 with TRBJ2-1; TRBD2 matches at 7 bases. Losses at the gene ends were 5 bases for V and 2 bases for J; bases not matched to a gene: 9. The germline gives CDR1 SGHTA, CDR2 FQGNSA. The CDR3 extends over 16 amino acids. CDR3 region: CASSRLTGTTYNEQFF. The CDR3 DNA sequence: TGTGCCAGCAGCAGATTAACCGGGACTACCTACAATGAGCAGTTCTTC.

The genes are TRBV7-2 and TRBJ2-1; 11 nucleotides line up with TRBD2. This CDR3 has 16 residues. Germline CDR1 is SGHTA and CDR2 is FQGNSA. Trimming cost V 0 bases and J 7 bases; bases outside gene matches: 5. CDR3 amino acids: CASSLASGRAANEQFF. In DNA, the CDR3 is TGTGCCAGCAGCTTAGCTAGCGGGAGGGCCGCAAATGAGCAGTTCTTC.

The CDR3 loop reads CASSQGGNYYEQYF. CDR3 bases: TGCGCCAGCAGCCAAGGGGGCAACTACTACGAGCAGTACTTC. The chain combines TRBV4-3 with TRBJ2-7, with D possibly TRBD1 on 5 matching bases. Germline V gene sequence: CDR1 LGHNA, CDR2 YSLEER. This CDR3 has 14 amino acids. V was cut by 1 base and J by 3 bases, with 10 bases left in between.

The chain is built from TRBV2 and TRBJ2-3; 8 nucleotides match TRBD2. The V gene's germline CDR1 is SNHLY and CDR2 FYNNEI. The CDR3 length is 16 residues. V gave up 5 bases and J gave up 4 bases; unmatched junction bases: 11. For the CDR3, the DNA is TGTGCCAGCAGTCCCGGACTAGCCCGGGGGCCAGATACGCAGTATTTT. Translated, it gives CASSPGLARGPDTQYF.

The chain is built from TRBV20-1 and TRBJ2-1; a weak D match, TRBD2 (6 bases). The germline gives CDR1 DFQATT, CDR2 SNEGSKA (reference sequence). This CDR3 contains 14 residues. V was cut by 5 bases and J by 0 bases, with 11 bases left in between. In DNA form, the CDR3 reads TGCAGTGCTTGCCTAGCGTCCTCCTACAATGAGCAGTTCTTC. It codes for CSACLASSYNEQFF.

This clonotype appeared a few times. This chain links TRBV7-8 with TRBJ2-7, with D uncertain. This CDR3 has 16 residues. V lost 2 bases to trimming and J lost 1 base, with 15 bases between them. The germline V gene has CDR1 SGHVS and CDR2 FQNEAQ. The CDR3 coding sequence is TGTGCCAGCAGCTTACCGCGCATAGTGATTTCCTACGAGCAGTACTTC. Its translation is CASSLPRIVISYEQYF.

This clonotype was observed a handful of times. The chain links TRBV12-3 or TRBV12-4 to TRBJ2-7; D not resolved. The V and J ends lost 8 bases and 1 base respectively, with 15 bases between them. This CDR3 comprises 14 residues. CDR3 sequence: CASQGRLGSYEQYF. The CDR3 coding sequence is TGTGCCAGCCAAGGGCGTCTAGGGTCCTACGAGCAGTACTTC.

This clonotype was counted only a few times. The V call is TRBV4-3, the J call TRBJ2-2; D unclear. V dropped 0 bases and J dropped 14 bases, with 13 bases sitting between them. This CDR3 is built from 13 residues. In germline, CDR1 is LGHNA, CDR2 YSLEER. The CDR3 region is CASSQDYPAPLFF. The CDR3 nucleotides are TGCGCCAGCAGCCAAGATTACCCAGCCCCCCTGTTTTTT.

This clonotype has just one count. The chain uses TRBV25-1 and TRBJ2-7, with 8 positions matching TRBD1. The CDR3 runs 13 residues. Germline V gene sequence: CDR1 MGHDK, CDR2 SYGVNS. V lost 8 bases to trimming and J lost 2 bases; unmatched junction nucleotides: 5. This CDR3 is CASHGTGPYEQYF. CDR3 nucleotide sequence: TGTGCCAGCCACGGGACAGGCCCCTACGAGCAGTACTTC.

This chain links TRBV25-1 with TRBJ1-5; D possibly corresponds to TRBD1 (5 bases). The CDR3 covers 15 residues. The V end was cut by 1 base, the J end by 6 bases, with 13 bases between. CDR1 is MGHDK and CDR2 is SYGVNS in the germline V gene. In nucleotides, the CDR3 is TGTGCCAGCAGTGAATCCGTCTGGCAGGGTCAGCCCCAGCATTTT. It yields the protein CASSESVWQGQPQHF.

The rearrangement uses TRBV28 and TRBJ2-5, with D perhaps given as TRBD1 or TRBD2 (7 bases each). Germline CDR1 MDHEN, CDR2 SYDVKM. The CDR3 covers 13 residues. Trimming cost V 7 bases and J 5 bases, with 14 bases left between them. The CDR3, as DNA: TGTGCCAGCACTCCAGGGGGAGGGGAGACCCAGTACTTC. It codes for CASTPGGGETQYF.

The chain couples TRBV20-1 to TRBJ2-5; D might be TRBD2 (6 bases). V was pared by 0 bases and J by 0 bases, with 14 bases between. The CDR3 sequence is 16 residues long. The germline CDR1 and CDR2 sequences are DFQATT and SNEGSKA (reference sequence). In DNA, the CDR3 is TGCAGTGCTAGAGATGCCCAGCGGGTCTACCAAGAGACCCAGTACTTC. Residues: CSARDAQRVYQETQYF.

The chain employs TRBV4-2 and TRBJ1-1, with 9 bases lining up with TRBD1. This CDR3 region has 17 residues. J gave up 0 bases and V 0 bases, and 5 bases lay outside the gene matches. Germline V gene data show CDR1 as LGHNA and CDR2 as YNFKEQ. The CDR3 here is CASSQDPGTGMNTEAFF. DNA for the CDR3: TGTGCCAGCAGCCAAGATCCCGGGACAGGGATGAACACTGAAGCTTTCTTT.

This clonotype was counted a few times. CDR3 DNA: TGTGCCACCAGCAGCTCTGGAGACCCTGGAAACACCATATATTTT. This sequence encodes CATSSSGDPGNTIYF. The V call is TRBV15, the J call TRBJ1-3, with D unclear. This CDR3 is 15 amino acids long. Trimming took off 3 bases at V and 2 bases at J, with 11 bases between the two ends. The V gene's germline CDR1 is LNHNV and CDR2 YYDKDF (reference sequence).

Written as DNA, the CDR3 is TGTGCCACCAGCAGAGCCCGTGGACAGACCACCGGGGAGCTGTTTTTT. It yields the protein CATSRARGQTTGELFF. V gene TRBV15 combines with J gene TRBJ2-2; a weak D match, TRBD1 (6 bases). Germline assignment: CDR1 LNHNV and CDR2 YYDKDF (reference sequence). This CDR3 has 16 residues. The V end lost 1 base, the J end lost 4 bases, and 13 bases lay between the germline ends.

This clonotype occurred many times. The genes are TRBV5-1 and TRBJ2-2, with 7 bases matching TRBD1. Germline CDR1 and CDR2: SGHRS and YFSETQ. The V segment lost 3 bases and the J segment 6 bases; nucleotides outside the gene matches: 8. The CDR3 totals 15 residues. CDR3 nucleotides: TGCGCCAGCAGCTCCGGAATGCAGGGGGCCGGGGAGCTGTTTTTT. Protein sequence: CASSSGMQGAGELFF.